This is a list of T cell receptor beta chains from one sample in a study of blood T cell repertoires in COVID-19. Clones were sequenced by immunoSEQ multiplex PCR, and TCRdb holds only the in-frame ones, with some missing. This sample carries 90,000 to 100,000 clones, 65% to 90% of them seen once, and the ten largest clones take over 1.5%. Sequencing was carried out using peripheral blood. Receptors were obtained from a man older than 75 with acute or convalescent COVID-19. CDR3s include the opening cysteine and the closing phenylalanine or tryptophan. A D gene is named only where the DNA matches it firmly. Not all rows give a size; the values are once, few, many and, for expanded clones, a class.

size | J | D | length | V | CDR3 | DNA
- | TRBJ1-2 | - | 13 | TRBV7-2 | CASSDRRFYGYTF | TGTGCCAGCAGCGACAGGAGATTCTATGGCTACACCTTC
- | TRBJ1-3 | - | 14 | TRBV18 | CASRSRGEGNTIYF | TGTGCCAGCCGCTCACGGGGAGAGGGAAACACCATATATTTT
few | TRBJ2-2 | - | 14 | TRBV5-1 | CASSLGLDTGELFF | TGCGCCAGCAGCTTGGGACTTGACACCGGGGAGCTGTTTTTT
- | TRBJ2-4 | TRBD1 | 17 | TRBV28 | CASSFYGQGARRNIQYF | TGTGCCAGCAGTTTCTACGGACAGGGGGCAAGAAGAAACATTCAGTACTTC
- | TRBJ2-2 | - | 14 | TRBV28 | CASSWGANTGELFF | TGTGCCAGTTCTTGGGGGGCGAACACCGGGGAGCTGTTTTTT
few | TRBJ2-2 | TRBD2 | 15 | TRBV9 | CASNGGRPLTGELFF | TGTGCCAGCAATGGCGGGAGGCCCCTCACCGGGGAGCTGTTTTTT
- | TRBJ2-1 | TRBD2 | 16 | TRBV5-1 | CASSLAPSGVYNEQFF | TGCGCCAGCAGCTTGGCCCCTAGCGGAGTCTACAATGAGCAGTTCTTC
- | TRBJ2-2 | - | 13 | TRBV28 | CASQIQETGELFF | TGTGCCAGCCAGATACAGGAAACCGGGGAGCTGTTTTTT
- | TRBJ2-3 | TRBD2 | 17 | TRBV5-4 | CASSLGISGTSTDTQYF | TGTGCCAGCAGCTTGGGTATCAGCGGGACTAGCACAGATACGCAGTATTTT
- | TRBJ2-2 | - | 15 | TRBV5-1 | CASSLAQGRTGELFF | TGCGCCAGCAGCTTGGCGCAGGGGCGGACCGGGGAGCTGTTTTTT
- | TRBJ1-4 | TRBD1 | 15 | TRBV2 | CASSARLEGAEGLFF | TGTGCCAGCAGCGCCCGCCTAGAGGGGGCGGAGGGACTGTTTTTT
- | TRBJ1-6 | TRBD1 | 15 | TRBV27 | CASSLSTGGNSPLHF | TGTGCCAGCAGTTTATCGACAGGGGGGAATTCACCCCTCCACTTT
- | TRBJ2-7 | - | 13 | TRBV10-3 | CATEKTDSYEQYF | TGTGCCACCGAAAAGACAGACTCCTACGAGCAGTACTTC
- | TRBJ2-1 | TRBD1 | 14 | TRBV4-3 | CASSLGTVYNEQFF | TGCGCCAGCAGCCTAGGGACAGTTTACAATGAGCAGTTCTTC
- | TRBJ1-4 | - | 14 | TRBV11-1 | CASSSGGLGEKLFF | TGTGCCAGCAGCTCCGGCGGATTGGGTGAAAAACTGTTTTTT
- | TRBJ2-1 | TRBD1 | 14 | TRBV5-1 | CASSTRDRANEQFF | TGCGCCAGCAGCACCCGGGACAGGGCCAATGAGCAGTTCTTC